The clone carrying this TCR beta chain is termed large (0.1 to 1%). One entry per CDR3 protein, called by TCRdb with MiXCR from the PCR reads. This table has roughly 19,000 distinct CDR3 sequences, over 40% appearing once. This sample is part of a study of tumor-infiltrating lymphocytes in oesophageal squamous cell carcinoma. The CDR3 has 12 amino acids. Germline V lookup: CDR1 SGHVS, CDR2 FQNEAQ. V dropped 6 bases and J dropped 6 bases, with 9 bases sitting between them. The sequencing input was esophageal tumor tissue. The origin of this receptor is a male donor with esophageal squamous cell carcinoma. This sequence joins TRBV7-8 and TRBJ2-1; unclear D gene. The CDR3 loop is CASSYVSNEQFF. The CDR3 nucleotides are TGTGCCAGCAGTTACGTCTCCAATGAGCAGTTCTTC.